This TCR beta chain was recovered during a study of persistence of HIV-infected CD4 T cells. Study-level findings and limits: TCR oligoclonality correlated with proviral oligoclonality in the same sorted populations. Compared with CD3/CD28-stimulated cells, CMV- and Gag-responding cells showed lower TCRbeta richness.

This clone has a single count. The target antigen is unknown. An overlapping HIV-1 Gag peptide pool stimulated these cells at approximately 1 ug/peptide/mL. Sorted nonresponding memory CD4+ T cells were CD40L-negative, CD69-negative, CD45RO-high. Inclusion required CMV-positive serology and CD4+ counts above 400 cells/uL. Sequencing used immunoSEQ version 4 in survey mode. Measured with immunoSEQ multiplex PCR; TCRdb has only the in-frame clones, and not every one. The sample has tens of thousands of clones; about four fifths are singletons. This TCR came from an adult man with HIV who was CMV-seropositive. Here the sequenced sample was CD4+ T cells sorted from PBMCs after approximately 20-hour stimulation, taken from a patient who received antiretroviral therapy.

CDR3 DNA sequence: TGTGCCAGCAGCGTAGGTGGACAGAGACAAGAAAAACTGTTTTTT. Translated, it gives CASSVGGQRQEKLFF. This chain uses TRBV9 with TRBJ1-4, with D possibly matching TRBD1 (6 bases). CDR1 and CDR2 (germline): SGDLS, YYNGEE. The CDR3 totals 15 residues. V dropped 0 bases and J dropped 8 bases, with 14 bases sitting between them.